The clone carrying this T cell receptor (beta chain) has at least ten counts. This table comes from immunoSEQ multiplex PCR, and its TCRdb copy is limited to in-frame clones, with some not included. In total the sample includes 40,000 or so clones, none of them seen once. This sample was taken from a study of T cell clonality in common variable immunodeficiency. This TCR was recovered from a person aged 18-70 years in good health. Source material: peripheral blood mononuclear cells.

The CDR3 bases that were read are TGTGCCAGCTCGCGGCGGGTAGTTCCAGGGGACACTGAA. Protein product: CASSRRVVPGDTE. The complete CDR3 reads CASSRRVVPGDTEAFF. The chain joins TRBV13 to TRBJ1-1; tentative D call: TRBD1 (6 bases). The read falls 3 residues short of the CDR3 end, and the missing part is taken from the germline J gene. The V gene's germline CDR1 is PRHDT and CDR2 FYEKMQ (reference sequence). Trimming took off 8 bases at V and 3 bases at J, with 22 bases between the two ends. The CDR3 spans 16 residues.